This TCR beta chain was documented in a study of T cells in Graves' hyperthyroidism and ophthalmopathy. The germline V gene encodes CDR1 SGHTA and CDR2 FQGTGA. This CDR3 spans 15 amino acids. Between the trimmed V and J ends, which lost 4 bases and 1 base, there was a span of 11 bases. This clonotype was counted only a few times. The TCR beta CDR3 regions underwent amplification using RNA transcripts as the source. A set of HTBI primers served as the primers for a first-round RT-PCR of the TCR CDR3. Each CDR3 protein is one row after TCRdb ran MiXCR on the multiplex PCR reads. The top ten clones hold roughly 26% of a sample with some 350,000 distinct CDR3 sequences, around a sixth of them seen once.

This receptor was identified in a woman between 18 and 29 years old with Graves' hyperthyroidism that later progressed to Graves' ophthalmopathy. V is TRBV7-3 and J is TRBJ2-1; possibly TRBD2 for D (5 bases). The sequencing sample was made of blood. The CDR3 reads CASSSGLVSYNEQFF. In DNA form, the CDR3 reads TGTGCCAGCAGCTCCGGACTCGTGTCCTACAATGAGCAGTTCTTC.